This T cell receptor beta chain was sequenced in a study of shared clonotypes between healthy human individuals. Trimming stripped 4 bases from V and 1 base from J, with 9 bases between. This CDR3 is built from 14 residues. Germline CDR1 reads SGHDT; CDR2 reads YYEEEE. Here immunoSEQ multiplex PCR was the method, and the copy in TCRdb shows in-frame clones only, minus some. In the table there are 170,000 or so clones, 65% to 70% of which are singletons. The chain uses TRBV5-6 and TRBJ1-5, with D uncertain. The source of this sequence is a man aged 25 to 40 in good health. Sequencing input: memory CD4+ T cells sorted from blood. Stated subset: CD45RA-negative fraction. For the CDR3, the DNA is TGTGCCAGCAGCATGAAGCGGAGCAATCAGCCCCAGCATTTT. It yields the protein CASSMKRSNQPQHF.